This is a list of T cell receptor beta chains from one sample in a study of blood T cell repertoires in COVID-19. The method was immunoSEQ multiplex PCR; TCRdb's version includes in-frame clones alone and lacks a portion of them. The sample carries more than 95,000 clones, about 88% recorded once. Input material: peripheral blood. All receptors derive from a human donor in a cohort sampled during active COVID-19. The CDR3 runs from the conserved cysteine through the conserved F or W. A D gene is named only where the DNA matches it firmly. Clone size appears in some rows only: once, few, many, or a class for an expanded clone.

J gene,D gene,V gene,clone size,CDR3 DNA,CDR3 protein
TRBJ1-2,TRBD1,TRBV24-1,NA,TGTGCCACTGGGACAGGGAACTATGGCTACACCTTC,CATGTGNYGYTF
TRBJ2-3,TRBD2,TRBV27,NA,TGTGCCAGCAGTCCCTTTGCGGGGGGCCCAGATACGCAGTATTTT,CASSPFAGGPDTQYF
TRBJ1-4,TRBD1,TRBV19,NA,TGTGCCAGTATGGGACAGGGTTTATCCCAGTGGGAAAAACTGTTTTTT,CASMGQGLSQWEKLFF
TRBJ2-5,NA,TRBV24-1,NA,TGTGCCACCAGTGATTTTCACGTTAGCGGAGGAGAGACCCAGTACTTC,CATSDFHVSGGETQYF
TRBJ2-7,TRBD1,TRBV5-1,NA,TGCGCCAGCAGCCTGGGACAGGGGGCAATCGAGCAGTACTTC,CASSLGQGAIEQYF
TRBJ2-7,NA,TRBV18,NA,TGTGCCAGCTCACCACAGAGTACCTACGAGCAGTACTTC,CASSPQSTYEQYF
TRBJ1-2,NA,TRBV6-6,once,TGTGCCAGCAGTTACTCAGACGGAGCTAACTATGGCTACACCTTC,CASSYSDGANYGYTF
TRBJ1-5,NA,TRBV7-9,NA,TGTGCCAGCAGCTTTTCCCCGCCGGGAGATCAGCCCCAGCATTTT,CASSFSPPGDQPQHF
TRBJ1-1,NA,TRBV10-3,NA,TGTGCCATCAGTGAGGGGGGGAATACTGAAGCTTTCTTT,CAISEGGNTEAFF
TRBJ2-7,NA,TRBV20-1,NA,TGCAGTGCTAGTCACTCGTACCTCATCCCGGGTGAGCAGTACTTC,CSASHSYLIPGEQYF
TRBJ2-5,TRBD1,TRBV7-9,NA,TGTGCCAGCAGCGGGGGGGACAGGGTAACGGAAGAGACCCAGTACTTC,CASSGGDRVTEETQYF
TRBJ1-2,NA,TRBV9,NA,TGTGCCAGCAGCGTAGGCGGCAGAGGCTATGGCTACACCTTC,CASSVGGRGYGYTF
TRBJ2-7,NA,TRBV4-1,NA,TGCGCCAGCAGCCCCGACCGACGGGGGAGTGAGCAGTACTTC,CASSPDRRGSEQYF
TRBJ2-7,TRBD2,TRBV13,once,TGTGCCAGCAGCGGGACTAGCGGGGGTGCCCACGAGCAGTACTTC,CASSGTSGGAHEQYF
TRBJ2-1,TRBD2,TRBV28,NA,TGTGCCAGCAGTTTGCTAGCGGGAGCCACCAATGAGCAGTTCTTC,CASSLLAGATNEQFF
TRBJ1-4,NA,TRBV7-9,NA,TGTGCCAGCAGAATAAGACGGGATAATGAAAAACTGTTTTTT,CASRIRRDNEKLFF
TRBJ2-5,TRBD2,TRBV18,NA,TGTGCCAGCTCACCCCAGCGGGGGGCGGAGGAGACCCAGTACTTC,CASSPQRGAEETQYF
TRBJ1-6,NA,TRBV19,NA,TGTGCCAGTAGTATTCGGGAAAATAATTCACCCCTCCACTTT,CASSIRENNSPLHF
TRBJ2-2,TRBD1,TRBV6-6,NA,TGTGCCAGCAGAACGCGGGACAGGGCCACCGGGGAGCTGTTTTTT,CASRTRDRATGELFF
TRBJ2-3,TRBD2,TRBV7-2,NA,TGTGCCAGCAGCGGGAGGACTAGAGGCACAGATACGCAGTATTTT,CASSGRTRGTDTQYF
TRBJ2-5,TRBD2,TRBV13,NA,TGTGCCAGCAGACCAATTAAACCGGCGGGCGGGAGGGCCCATGGTAAGACCCAGTACTTC,CASRPIKPAGGRAHGKTQYF
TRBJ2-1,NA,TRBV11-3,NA,TGTGCCAGCAGCTTAGACAGGGGAACGAATGAGCAGTTCTTC,CASSLDRGTNEQFF
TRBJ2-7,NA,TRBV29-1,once,TGCAGCGTTGACCTACCCGGGACTGGGGAGCTGGGGCAGTACTTC,CSVDLPGTGELGQYF
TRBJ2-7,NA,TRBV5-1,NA,TGCGCCAGCAGCTTGGGAGGTGAATCTCTAGAAAGGCAGTACTTC,CASSLGGESLERQYF
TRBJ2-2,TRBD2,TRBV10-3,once,TGTGCCACCGGCGGGGGAACCAACACCGGGGAGCTGTTTTTT,CATGGGTNTGELFF
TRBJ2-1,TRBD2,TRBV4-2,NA,TGTGCCAGCAGCCTGACTAGCGGGACCCCTGTCTACAATGAGCAGTTCTTC,CASSLTSGTPVYNEQFF
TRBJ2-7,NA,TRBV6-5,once,TGTGCCAGCAGTTACCGACCAACAGGAGAGCAGTACTTC,CASSYRPTGEQYF
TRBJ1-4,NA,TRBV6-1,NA,TGTGCCAGCAGTGACCATCAGGGGATGGAAAAACTGTTTTTT,CASSDHQGMEKLFF
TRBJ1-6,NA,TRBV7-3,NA,TGTGCCAGCAGTCGACAGAATCGAAATTCACCCCTCCACTTT,CASSRQNRNSPLHF
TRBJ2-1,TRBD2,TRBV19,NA,TGTGCCAGTAGTATAGAACGGATCGGCCAGGCTAGCGGTAGCTCCTACAATGAGCAGTTCTTC,CASSIERIGQASGSSYNEQFF
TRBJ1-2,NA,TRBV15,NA,TGTGCCACCAGCAGAGATCTGGGCAGGGCGCATGGCTACACCTTC,CATSRDLGRAHGYTF
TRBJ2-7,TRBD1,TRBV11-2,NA,TGTGCCAGCAGCTTATCCACAGGGGGCTCCTACGAGCAGTACTTC,CASSLSTGGSYEQYF
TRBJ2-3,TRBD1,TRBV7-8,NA,TGTGCCAGCAGCACCCCCCGGACAGGGCCCGGCACAGATACGCAGTATTTT,CASSTPRTGPGTDTQYF
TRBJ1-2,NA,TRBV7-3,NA,TGTGCCAGCAGCTTAACCGGGGAGGGCTCAGGGAACTATGGCTACACCTTC,CASSLTGEGSGNYGYTF
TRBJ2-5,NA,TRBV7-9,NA,TGTGCCAGCAGCCTACTTGGACAAAACCAAGAGACCCAGTACTTC,CASSLLGQNQETQYF
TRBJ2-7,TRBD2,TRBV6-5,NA,TGTGCCAGCCGACCTAGCGGGAGACGCGAGCAGTACTTC,CASRPSGRREQYF
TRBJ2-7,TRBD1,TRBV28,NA,TGTGCCAGCTCTTGGACAGGGGCCTACGAGCAGTACTTC,CASSWTGAYEQYF
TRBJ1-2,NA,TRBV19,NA,TGTGCCAGTAGTGAGCGGGGGCGACTCGGGAATGGCTACACCTTC,CASSERGRLGNGYTF
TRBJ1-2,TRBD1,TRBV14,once,TGTGCCAGCAGCCCGGACAGGGAAAAGAACTATGGCTACACCTTC,CASSPDREKNYGYTF
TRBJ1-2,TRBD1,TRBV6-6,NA,TGTGCCAGCAACAACAGGGGTGGCTACACCTTC,CASNNRGGYTF
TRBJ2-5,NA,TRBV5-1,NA,TGCGCCAGCAGCTTGACAATTTACCAAGAGACCCAGTACTTC,CASSLTIYQETQYF
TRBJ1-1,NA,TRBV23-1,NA,TGCGCCAGCAGTCAATCGGGGAGATACACTGAAGCTTTCTTT,CASSQSGRYTEAFF
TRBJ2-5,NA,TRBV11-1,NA,TGTGCCAGCAGCTTAGGGGCAGGCGAGACCCAGTACTTC,CASSLGAGETQYF
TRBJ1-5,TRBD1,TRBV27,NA,TGTGCCAGCAGTCTGGACAGGGGCAATCAGCCCCAGCATTTT,CASSLDRGNQPQHF
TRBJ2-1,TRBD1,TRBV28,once,TGTGCCAGCATATCCCCCGGGACAGAGATTAACAATGAGCAGTTCTTC,CASISPGTEINNEQFF
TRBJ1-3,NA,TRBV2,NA,TGTGCCAGCAGTGAAGCAACGGTCTCTGGAAACACCATATATTTT,CASSEATVSGNTIYF
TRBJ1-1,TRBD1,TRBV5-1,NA,TGCGCCAGCAGCTTGGCCGGACAGGGGGAAACTGAAGCTTTCTTT,CASSLAGQGETEAFF
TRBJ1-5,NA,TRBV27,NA,TGTGCCAGCACTCCAGGGTACCCCCTAAATCAGCCCCAGCATTTT,CASTPGYPLNQPQHF
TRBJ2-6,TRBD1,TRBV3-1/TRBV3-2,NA,TGTGCCAGCAGCTACTCCGGGACAGTCTTATCTGGGGCCAACGTCCTGACTTTC,CASSYSGTVLSGANVLTF
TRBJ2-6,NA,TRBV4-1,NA,TGCGCCAGCAGCCTTTCCGAGGGGGCTGGGGCCAACGTCCTGACTTTC,CASSLSEGAGANVLTF
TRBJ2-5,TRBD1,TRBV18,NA,TGTGCCAGCTCACGGACAGGGGTACAAGAGACCCAGTACTTC,CASSRTGVQETQYF
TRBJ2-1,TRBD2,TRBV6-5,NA,TGTGCCAGCAGTCCCGGGACTACCCCTGAGCAGTTCTTC,CASSPGTTPEQFF
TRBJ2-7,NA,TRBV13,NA,TGTGCCAGCAGCTTAGCCGGGAACGAGCAGTACTTC,CASSLAGNEQYF
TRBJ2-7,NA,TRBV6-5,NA,TGTGCCCTGGGAGGTCCTTCCTACGAGCAGTACTTC,CALGGPSYEQYF
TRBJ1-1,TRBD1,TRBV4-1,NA,TGCGCCAGCAGCCAGGGGGCAGGGGGGAACACTGAAGCTTTCTTT,CASSQGAGGNTEAFF
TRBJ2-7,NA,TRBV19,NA,TGTGCCAGTAGCCCCAACCTTCGGACAGAGCAGTACTTC,CASSPNLRTEQYF
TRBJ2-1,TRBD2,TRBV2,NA,TGTGCCAGCAGTGAGCTAGCGGGATTTATCAATGAGCAGTTCTTC,CASSELAGFINEQFF